This T cell receptor (beta chain) was found in a study of CXCR3-negative and CXCR3-positive naive CD8 T cells. This CDR3 spans 14 amino acids. Germline V gene data show CDR1 as MNHEY and CDR2 as SMNVEV (reference sequence). In preparing the TRB cDNA libraries, 5' RACE with UMI labels was used. TCRdb reprocessed the 5' RACE reads, with one entry per CDR3 protein and no DNA. The table lists some 45,000 distinct CDR3 sequences. V usage is TRBV27 and J usage is TRBJ1-5. The sequence was collected from a human donor in good health. Some clones in this sample may be carry-over from other donors' samples. The sequenced sample was naive CXCR3- CD8+ T cells from blood. Sample subset: CD45RO-CCR7+CD27+CD95- naive CD8+ T cells lacking CXCR3 (TNR3-). CDR3 residues: CASKSWRDNQPQHF.